The sequence of this T cell receptor beta chain was determined in a study of chemoradiotherapy in HPV16-positive cancers. About the research overall: Candidate HPV-specific clones and shared TCR motifs came from a couple of HPV16-positive patients. Overall study results and limits: Candidate HPV-specific clones and E7-related TCR motifs grew in tumor during treatment. In HPV16-positive patients, HPV-responsive T-cell expansion tracked better recurrence-free survival.

TCRdb's copy holds only in-frame clones and misses some; the assay was immunoSEQ multiplex PCR. The sample shows 5,500 to 6,000 clones, around 83% of them seen only once. Repertoires were sampled repeatedly during chemoradiotherapy. The CDR3 has 15 residues. Germline V gene data show CDR1 as SGHDT and CDR2 as YYEEEE. The ends were cut back, 3 bases at V and 7 bases at J, with 14 bases in the middle. Points on this clone: Antigen specificity is unknown.

The sequencing here drew on tumor tissue, taken from a patient who underwent chemoradiotherapy. This clonotype originated in a human donor with HPV-associated anogenital cancer. The V gene is TRBV5-6, the J gene TRBJ1-6; D may be TRBD1 (6 bases). Written as DNA, the CDR3 is TGTGCCAGCAGCTCCTGGACAAGGGGGAATTCACCCCTCCACTTT. Translation: CASSSWTRGNSPLHF. The full variable domain, with the rest looked up from reference TRBV5-6 and TRBJ1-6, is DAGVTQSPTHLIKTRGQQVTLRCSPKSGHDTVSWYQQALGQGPQFIFQYYEEEERQRGNFPDRFSGHQFPNYSSELNVNALLLGDSALYLCASSSWTRGNSPLHFGNGTRLTVT.